A selection of T cell receptor beta chains follows, all from one sample in a study of human T cells and chemical hapten exposure. From the RACE reads, TCRdb called clonotypes with MiXCR, one entry per CDR3 protein. The sample yields roughly 100,000 distinct CDR3 sequences, 12% seen once. The source material was whole blood, sampled in connection with sensitization to the hapten diphenylcyclopropenone (DPC). All receptors derive from a woman aged 45-65 years with alopecia areata. Some clones in this sample may be carry-over from other donors' samples. Each CDR3 is given without its conserved first and last residue. Each record gives: V gene, J gene, CDR3 protein.

V: TRBV7-6
J: TRBJ2-7
CDR3: ASSLLPGRNSYEQY

V: TRBV18
J: TRBJ1-2
CDR3: ASSDGDYGYT

V: TRBV18
J: TRBJ2-7
CDR3: ASSLGGVGLNEQY

V: TRBV11-2
J: TRBJ2-1
CDR3: ASRPSGGPYNEQF

V: TRBV21-1
J: TRBJ2-5
CDR3: ASSKLLREQETQY

V: TRBV7-9
J: TRBJ1-6
CDR3: ASTGLGNSPLH

V: TRBV5-1
J: TRBJ1-1
CDR3: ASSLSQGRSTEAF

V: TRBV12-3/TRBV12-4
J: TRBJ1-1
CDR3: ASSFGQGATEAF

V: TRBV14
J: TRBJ2-2
CDR3: ASSQAGLTGELF

V: TRBV6-1
J: TRBJ2-1
CDR3: ASSEDRRINRQF

V: TRBV7-2
J: TRBJ2-1
CDR3: ASSLSQVYNEQF

V: TRBV20-1
J: TRBJ2-2
CDR3: SARDASGGGTGELF

V: TRBV5-1
J: TRBJ2-3
CDR3: ASSTAGGPNTDTQY

V: TRBV7-2
J: TRBJ1-4
CDR3: ASSLEESSKLF

V: TRBV10-3
J: TRBJ1-6
CDR3: AISESSYNSPLH

V: TRBV5-6
J: TRBJ2-3
CDR3: ASSSTGGGDTQY

V: TRBV28
J: TRBJ2-7
CDR3: ASRQGGISYEQY

V: TRBV11-2
J: TRBJ2-2
CDR3: ASRVNTGELF

V: TRBV4-2
J: TRBJ2-1
CDR3: ASSQDFPGRHV

V: TRBV29-1
J: TRBJ2-5
CDR3: SVARTSGSKETQY

V: TRBV5-4
J: TRBJ2-7
CDR3: ASSLVASGRGYEQY

V: TRBV6-5
J: TRBJ1-2
CDR3: ASSRSPGQGAKGYT

V: TRBV14
J: TRBJ1-6
CDR3: ASSQITGSPLH

V: TRBV6-1
J: TRBJ2-5
CDR3: ASSSVVQETQY

V: TRBV7-2
J: TRBJ1-4
CDR3: ASSSSLRQGATNEKLF

V: TRBV29-1
J: TRBJ1-5
CDR3: SVSQGGRNQPQH

V: TRBV18
J: TRBJ1-3
CDR3: ASSRTVSGNTIY

V: TRBV6-6
J: TRBJ1-2
CDR3: ASSYGTGNYGYT

V: TRBV7-6
J: TRBJ1-1
CDR3: ASSLVPGHTEAF

V: TRBV10-3
J: TRBJ2-1
CDR3: AISEPPINEQF

V: TRBV7-9
J: TRBJ2-4
CDR3: ASSSDRENIQY

V: TRBV5-1
J: TRBJ1-3
CDR3: ASSDTGVSGNTIY

V: TRBV28
J: TRBJ2-7
CDR3: ASSSQGVPEQY

V: TRBV29-1
J: TRBJ2-2
CDR3: SGTIGTSGGELF

V: TRBV19
J: TRBJ2-1
CDR3: ASRTHAGAGVNNEQF

V: TRBV6-6
J: TRBJ2-1
CDR3: ASGTGTPYNEQF

V: TRBV7-2
J: TRBJ1-1
CDR3: ASTHWGLNTEAF

V: TRBV7-9
J: TRBJ2-1
CDR3: ASSPLGGKSYNEQF

V: TRBV29-1
J: TRBJ2-3
CDR3: SVRSPSGPLGTDTQY

V: TRBV6-1
J: TRBJ2-1
CDR3: ASSEPPYFKQF

V: TRBV20-1
J: TRBJ2-7
CDR3: SAPRDPYEQY

V: TRBV14
J: TRBJ2-7
CDR3: ASSQERGSVYEQY

V: TRBV11-1
J: TRBJ1-2
CDR3: ASSQGTAGYT

V: TRBV3-1
J: TRBJ2-7
CDR3: ASSQIYEQY

V: TRBV7-2
J: TRBJ2-5
CDR3: ASSLNPTQRYQETQY

V: TRBV2
J: TRBJ1-1
CDR3: ASRTGRNTEAF

V: TRBV12-3/TRBV12-4
J: TRBJ2-7
CDR3: ASRLSGARNEQY

V: TRBV7-2
J: TRBJ1-1
CDR3: ASSLAVGTEAF

V: TRBV12-3/TRBV12-4
J: TRBJ1-1
CDR3: ASSLGYYGLNVNTEAF

V: TRBV18
J: TRBJ1-1
CDR3: ASSTPLQDGAF